Each of the 29 T cell receptor beta chains below was sequenced from the same sample in a study of cytomegalovirus exposure and HLA in healthy donors. PCR was performed using 60 Vbeta and 13 Jbeta primers. The table came from immunoSEQ multiplex PCR; TCRdb's copy has only in-frame clones and leaves some out. The data hold about 130,000 clones, with about three quarters observed a single time. The specimen sequenced was PBMCs. These receptors came from a woman aged 35 to 49 in good health and CMV-seronegative.

The chain has TRBV30 and TRBJ2-1; D might be TRBD1 (7 bases). The CDR3 runs 14 residues. Trimming left V 2 bases short and J 3 bases short, with 11 bases between. In germline, CDR1 is GTSNPN, CDR2 SVGIG (reference sequence). CDR3 sequence: CAWSWGDSYNEQFF. CDR3 nucleotide sequence: TGTGCCTGGAGTTGGGGGGACAGCTACAATGAGCAGTTCTTC.

The chain joins TRBV6-6 to TRBJ1-6, with 10 nucleotides matching TRBD1. The V and J ends lost 6 bases and 11 bases, in that order; junction bases with no gene match: 4. Germline V gives CDR1 MNHNY, CDR2 SVGAGI (reference sequence). The CDR3 covers 13 residues. CDR3 residues: CASRGTGVAPLHF. CDR3 in DNA: TGTGCCAGCAGAGGGACAGGGGTTGCACCCCTCCACTTT.

V is TRBV28 and J is TRBJ1-2; 7 positions match TRBD1. V gave up 6 bases and J gave up 7 bases; unmatched junction bases: 11. The CDR3 spans 14 residues. The germline CDR1 and CDR2 sequences are MDHEN and SYDVKM. In nucleotides, the CDR3 is TGTGCCAGCAGCCCGGGACAGCTCACGAGTGGCTACACCTTC. Amino acid sequence: CASSPGQLTSGYTF.

J is TRBJ1-1 and V is TRBV7-8; TRBD1 agrees at 7 bases. CDR1 is SGHVS and CDR2 is FQNEAQ in the germline V gene. V was pared by 6 bases and J by 3 bases, with 16 bases of the junction left unmatched. This CDR3 spans 17 amino acids. CDR3 in amino acids: CASSLTYSGQGDTEAFF. Written as DNA, the CDR3 is TGTGCCAGCAGTTTAACTTACTCGGGGCAGGGGGACACTGAAGCTTTCTTT.

This chain connects TRBV5-1 to TRBJ1-4; 7 bases are a match to TRBD1. V was pared by 6 bases and J by 7 bases, with 12 bases of the junction left unmatched. The CDR3 has 15 residues. Germline V gene lookup returns CDR1 SGHRS and CDR2 YFSETQ. The chain's CDR3 is CASNLGTAQGEKLFF. CDR3 coding DNA: TGCGCCAGCAACCTAGGGACAGCCCAAGGTGAAAAACTGTTTTTT.

The rearrangement uses TRBV5-1 and TRBJ2-5; no reliable D call. The CDR3 has 14 residues. V was shortened by 3 bases and J by 1 base, with 10 bases between the two germline ends. Germline assignment: CDR1 SGHRS and CDR2 YFSETQ. The CDR3: CASSYGEVQETQYF. Here the CDR3 DNA reads TGCGCCAGCAGCTACGGAGAGGTCCAAGAGACCCAGTACTTC.

The V call is TRBV2, the J call TRBJ2-2, with D maybe TRBD1 (5 bases). CDR1 SNHLY and CDR2 FYNNEI come from the germline V gene. Trimming took 6 bases from V and 4 from J, leaving 9 bases between them. The CDR3 consists of 13 residues. CDR3 protein: CASRAQGTGELFF. CDR3 nucleotide sequence: TGTGCCAGCAGGGCCCAGGGCACCGGGGAGCTGTTTTTT.

This clone appeared a few times. This sequence joins TRBV11-2 and TRBJ1-2; 7 bases are shared with TRBD1. This CDR3 has 15 amino acids. Germline values: CDR1 SGHAT, CDR2 FQNNGV. V shed 5 bases, J shed 2 bases, and the junction held 8 bases outside the gene matches. The CDR3 region has the DNA TGTGCCAGCAGCCGAACACCGACAGGGAACTATGGCTACACCTTC. Encoded protein: CASSRTPTGNYGYTF.

The chain employs TRBV21-1 and TRBJ1-5. TRBV21-1 is marked as a pseudogene. The CDR3 sequence is 16 residues long. CDR3 residues: CASSKGVGGLSQPQHF. DNA for the CDR3: TGTGCCAGCAGCAAGGGCGTGGGGGGGCTTAGTCAGCCCCAGCATTTT.

The V and J genes are TRBV6-5 and TRBJ1-2, with a weak D call TRBD1 (6 bases). The CDR3 is 14 residues long. CDR1 is MNHEY and CDR2 is SVGAGI in the germline V gene. Deletions cut 5 bases from V and 2 bases from J, with 12 bases between. In DNA, the CDR3 is TGTGCCAGCAGTGGACCAGACAGGAACTATGGCTACACCTTC. Its protein product is CASSGPDRNYGYTF.

The chain is built from TRBV5-1 and TRBJ1-1; possible D gene TRBD1, 5 bases. V shed 10 bases and J shed 1 base, with 17 bases lying between them. In germline, CDR1 is SGHRS, CDR2 YFSETQ. The CDR3 runs 14 residues. CDR3 DNA: TGCGCCTCCCAACTTGACAGCACGAACACTGAAGCTTTCTTT. Its translation is CASQLDSTNTEAFF.

The rearrangement uses TRBV18 and TRBJ2-7, with 10 bases matching TRBD2. J was trimmed by 5 bases and V by 1 base; bases with no gene match: 2. CDR1 is KGHSH and CDR2 is LQKENI in the germline V gene. This CDR3 is built from 14 residues. The DNA of the CDR3 is TGTGCCAGCTCACCACTGCTAGCGGGAGACGAGCAGTACTTC. The encoded protein is CASSPLLAGDEQYF.

J is TRBJ1-2 and V is TRBV6-1; D gene uncertain. Germline V gene sequence: CDR1 MNHNS, CDR2 SASEGT. The ends were cut back, 8 bases at V and 3 bases at J, with 10 bases in the middle. The CDR3 consists of 12 residues. The DNA of the CDR3 is TGTGCCAGCCTTCGGACTCACTATGGCTACACCTTC. Its protein product is CASLRTHYGYTF.

The V gene is TRBV7-2, the J gene TRBJ2-2, with 8 positions matching TRBD1. CDR1 and CDR2 from the germline V gene are SGHTA and FQGNSA. The CDR3 consists of 16 residues. Unmatched junction bases numbered 7, after V lost 4 bases and J lost 3 bases. CDR3 sequence reads: CASSWTGIGDTGELFF. CDR3 DNA sequence: TGTGCCAGCAGCTGGACAGGGATCGGGGACACCGGGGAGCTGTTTTTT.

The chain recombines TRBV28 with TRBJ2-3; maybe TRBD2 (6 bases). The CDR3 spans 18 residues. Germline-derived CDR1 and CDR2 are MDHEN and SYDVKM. V was trimmed by 2 bases and J by 4 bases, leaving 22 bases between them. CDR3 loop: CASSLEGMGPGGPDTQYF. DNA for the CDR3: TGTGCCAGCAGTTTAGAGGGGATGGGGCCCGGAGGGCCAGATACGCAGTATTTT.

The V call is TRBV10-3, the J call TRBJ2-5; 7 positions agree with TRBD2. This CDR3 has 12 amino acids. Losses at the gene ends were 8 bases for V and 3 bases for J; bases not matched to a gene: 3. Germline V gene data show CDR1 as ENHRY and CDR2 as SYGVKD. CDR3 amino acids: CAISSGKETQYF. The CDR3 DNA reads TGTGCCATCTCTAGCGGTAAAGAGACCCAGTACTTC.

The genes are TRBV5-1 and TRBJ1-2; TRBD1 is a possible D gene (6 bases). Germline values: CDR1 SGHRS, CDR2 YFSETQ. This CDR3 is 15 amino acids long. V was shortened by 4 bases and J by 4 bases, with 17 bases between the two germline ends. The CDR3 nucleotides are TGCGCCAGCAGCGTCGGGGACACCTCGGGCTATGGCTACACCTTC. Translating gives CASSVGDTSGYGYTF.

The rearrangement uses TRBV27 and TRBJ2-1, with a tentative D call TRBD2 (5 bases). Germline CDR1 is MNHEY and CDR2 is SMNVEV (reference sequence). The CDR3 spans 13 residues. V was clipped by 3 bases and J by 8 bases, with 11 bases between them. CDR3 DNA sequence: TGTGCCAGCAGTTTTTTTAGCGCCCATGAGCAGTTCTTC. Encoded protein: CASSFFSAHEQFF.

The chain uses TRBV30 and TRBJ1-1; D gene ambiguous. The CDR3 covers 15 residues. Germline V lookup: CDR1 GTSNPN, CDR2 SVGIG (reference sequence). The V and J ends lost 2 bases and 1 base respectively, with 14 bases between them. The CDR3 here is CAWSPPAGGNTEAFF. In nucleotides, the CDR3 is TGTGCCTGGAGTCCCCCGGCAGGAGGGAACACTGAAGCTTTCTTT.

This clone has just a few counts. The chain carries TRBV30 and TRBJ1-2, with unresolved D. Germline V gene lookup returns CDR1 GTSNPN and CDR2 SVGIG (reference sequence). The germline V and J ends were trimmed by 3 bases and 4 bases, with 15 bases remaining between them. This CDR3 has 14 amino acids. CDR3 nucleotide sequence: TGTGCCTGGAGGGGGTCGGGGTCTTTCTATGGCTACACCTTC. Translation: CAWRGSGSFYGYTF.

The rearrangement joins TRBV27 to TRBJ2-3; TRBD2 matches at 8 bases. Unmatched junction bases numbered 5, after V lost 5 bases and J lost 1 base. Looked up from germline, CDR1 is MNHEY and CDR2 is SMNVEV (reference sequence). This CDR3 comprises 15 residues. The DNA for the CDR3 is TGTGCCAGCAGTCGGACTAGCAGTCGCACAGATACGCAGTATTTT. Translated, it gives CASSRTSSRTDTQYF.

This chain connects TRBV28 to TRBJ2-1; TRBD2 might be the D (5 bases). CDR1 is MDHEN and CDR2 is SYDVKM in the germline V gene. The V gene lost 5 bases and the J gene lost 2 bases, with 13 bases spanning the gap. The CDR3 spans 15 residues. The CDR3 region has the DNA TGTGCCAGCAGTCCGAGGACTCAGCCCTACAATGAGCAGTTCTTC. Translation: CASSPRTQPYNEQFF.

The V and J genes are TRBV27 and TRBJ1-2; 7 bases map to TRBD1. V shed 5 bases, J shed 6 bases, and the junction held 15 bases outside the gene matches. Per germline, CDR1 MNHEY and CDR2 SMNVEV (reference sequence). The CDR3 covers 16 residues. CDR3 residues: CASSPQRYRGEDGYTF. In DNA, the CDR3 is TGTGCCAGCAGTCCGCAACGCTACAGGGGTGAGGATGGCTACACCTTC.

The gene calls are TRBV9 and TRBJ2-1, with a possible D match to TRBD2 (6 bases). This CDR3 has 17 amino acids. V lost 0 bases, J lost 0 bases, and 13 bases lay in between. Germline CDR1 and CDR2: SGDLS and YYNGEE. The CDR3 DNA sequence: TGTGCCAGCAGCGTAGGGCTTAGCGGCGGCTCCTACAATGAGCAGTTCTTC. Amino acids: CASSVGLSGGSYNEQFF.

The table lists this clone with a few counts. The rearrangement joins TRBV4-2 to TRBJ1-2, with D possibly being TRBD1 (5 bases). The V gene lost 1 base and the J gene lost 1 base, with 13 bases spanning the gap. Germline CDR1 is LGHNA and CDR2 is YNFKEQ. The CDR3 runs 16 residues. CDR3 coding DNA: TGTGCCAGCAGCCAAGCCCGGGGGGGGGTTAACTATGGCTACACCTTC. Translating it yields CASSQARGGVNYGYTF.

The V call is TRBV11-2, the J call TRBJ1-1, with TRBD1 identical over 9 bases. Germline V gene sequence: CDR1 SGHAT, CDR2 FQNNGV. The trim removed 3 bases at V and 3 bases at J, leaving 11 bases unmatched. This CDR3 has 17 amino acids. The CDR3, as DNA: TGTGCCAGCAGCTTCCCCGGACAGGGGTTTTCGTACACTGAAGCTTTCTTT. This gives the protein CASSFPGQGFSYTEAFF.

The rearrangement links TRBV2 to TRBJ2-7; 7 bases agree with TRBD2. Germline trimming cut 6 bases from V and 0 bases from J; bases unmatched to any gene: 5. There are 14 residues in the CDR3. Germline V CDR1 and CDR2: SNHLY, FYNNEI. The CDR3 nucleotides are TGTGCCAGCAGCCAGTGGACTAGCTCCTACGAGCAGTACTTC. It codes for CASSQWTSSYEQYF.

As concerns this clone: The germline gene is not matched at one end of the junction; a read error may be the cause. The rearrangement joins TRBV2 to TRBJ2-5; 15 nucleotides line up with TRBD2. Germline CDR1 reads SNHLY; CDR2 reads FYNNEI. There are 17 residues in the CDR3. DNA of the CDR3: TGTGCCAGCAGCGGACTAGCGGGAGGGCCTGGCCGAGAGCCCCAGTACTTC. As protein: CASSGLAGGPGREPQYF.

This clone was seen only once. The chain couples TRBV30 to TRBJ1-1, with a tentative D call TRBD1 (5 bases). The CDR3 contains 14 residues. Trimming shortened V by 1 base and J by 5 bases, and 14 bases separated the two germline ends. Germline CDR1 is GTSNPN and CDR2 is SVGIG (reference sequence). In DNA form, the CDR3 reads TGTGCCTGGAGTGGTGTGGGGCGGAGTACTGAAGCTTTCTTT. Its protein is CAWSGVGRSTEAFF.